These 26 T cell receptor beta chains share one sample of origin, sequenced in a study of identical twins. TCRdb re-called the 5' RACE reads through MiXCR, storing one row per CDR3 protein. The data contain about 520,000 distinct CDR3 sequences, less than 25% of them singletons. These data also formed part of another study, on T cells expressing NK-cell markers.

Sequencing was performed on CD4+ T cells sorted from blood. The receptors originated from a woman aged 18-29 years in good health.

J is TRBJ1-1 and V is TRBV9; 8 positions match TRBD1. The germline V gene encodes CDR1 SGDLS and CDR2 YYNGEE. The CDR3 extends over 13 amino acids. V was pared by 3 bases and J by 6 bases, with 4 bases of the junction left unmatched. The CDR3 here is CASSGDRGSEAFF. As DNA, the CDR3 is TGTGCCAGCAGCGGCGACAGGGGATCTGAAGCTTTCTTT.

V gene TRBV10-3 combines with J gene TRBJ1-1; possibly TRBD1 for D (6 bases). V lost 7 bases to trimming and J lost 2 bases, with 11 bases between them. Germline V gene data show CDR1 as ENHRY and CDR2 as SYGVKD. The CDR3 loop spans 13 amino acids. The CDR3 bases are TGTGCCATCATGCAGGACAGAAACACTGAAGCTTTCTTT. Amino acid sequence: CAIMQDRNTEAFF.

This rearrangement joins TRBV20-1 to TRBJ1-1; D is perhaps TRBD1 (6 bases). This CDR3 contains 14 residues. The germline gives CDR1 DFQATT, CDR2 SNEGSKA (reference sequence). V dropped 5 bases and J dropped 4 bases, with 17 bases sitting between them. The CDR3 DNA reads as TGCAGTGCTCGTCCGGGGGGAGGGGGCACTGAAGCTTTCTTT. Translated, it gives CSARPGGGGTEAFF.

The V call is TRBV4-2, the J call TRBJ2-3; D might be TRBD2 (5 bases). This CDR3 has 17 residues. The germline V gene has CDR1 LGHNA and CDR2 YNFKEQ. V was pared by 0 bases and J by 5 bases, with 18 bases between. This chain's CDR3 is CASSQDFGSPRGDTQYF. Written as DNA, the CDR3 is TGTGCCAGCAGCCAAGATTTTGGGAGCCCCAGAGGAGATACGCAGTATTTT.

The chain combines TRBV9 with TRBJ2-1, with D tentatively TRBD2 (6 bases). The CDR3 extends over 15 amino acids. CDR1 is SGDLS, CDR2 YYNGEE, per germline. Trimming shortened V by 5 bases and J by 7 bases, and 19 bases separated the two germline ends. The CDR3 DNA follows: TGTGCCAGCAGTTTCGGGGGTTCTTGGTGGAATGAGCAGTTCTTC. Its protein product is CASSFGGSWWNEQFF.

This clonotype came up many times. This chain uses TRBV10-3 with TRBJ1-5; 7 bases agree with TRBD1. The J segment lost 5 bases and the V segment lost 8 bases, leaving 24 bases of the junction unmatched. This CDR3 region has 19 residues. Per the germline V gene, CDR1 is ENHRY and CDR2 is SYGVKD. The CDR3 spells CAIGGPPGRDRFPHQPQHF. CDR3 nucleotides: TGTGCCATCGGGGGCCCCCCGGGCAGGGACAGATTTCCTCATCAGCCCCAGCATTTT.

This clonotype was counted only a few times. This rearrangement joins TRBV6-5 to TRBJ2-4, with unresolved D. Trimming took 0 bases from V and 6 from J, leaving 9 bases between them. The CDR3 runs to 14 residues. CDR1 is MNHEY, CDR2 SVGAGI, per germline. The CDR3 reads CASSYSAATNIQYF. The CDR3 DNA follows: TGTGCCAGCAGTTACTCGGCAGCAACAAACATTCAGTACTTC.

This clonotype was seen more than once but under ten times. This chain connects TRBV27 to TRBJ2-2; D possibly corresponds to TRBD1 (6 bases). The CDR3 covers 16 residues. Germline values: CDR1 MNHEY, CDR2 SMNVEV (reference sequence). V was shortened by 6 bases and J by 5 bases, with 19 bases between the two germline ends. The CDR3 sequence is CASRGAGAVRTGELFF. The CDR3 coding sequence is TGTGCCAGCAGAGGGGCAGGGGCGGTTAGAACCGGGGAGCTGTTTTTT.

This clonotype was seen a few times. J is TRBJ2-2 and V is TRBV5-4; 9 bases line up with TRBD2. The V gene end was trimmed by 4 bases and the J gene end by 0 bases; junction bases not matched to a gene: 4. The CDR3 contains 16 residues. The germline gives CDR1 SGHNT, CDR2 YYREEE (reference sequence). Written as DNA, the CDR3 is TGTGCCAGCAGCCGTAAGCGGGGGGCGAACACCGGGGAGCTGTTTTTT. It codes for CASSRKRGANTGELFF.

The rearrangement uses TRBV20-1 and TRBJ1-5; D is possibly TRBD1 (5 bases). The CDR3 is 14 amino acids. V lost 3 bases to trimming and J lost 2 bases, with 11 bases between them. The germline CDR1 and CDR2 sequences are DFQATT and SNEGSKA (reference sequence). The chain's CDR3 is CSASRVLGNQPQHF. For the CDR3, the DNA is TGCAGTGCTAGCAGGGTGTTAGGCAATCAGCCCCAGCATTTT.

V is TRBV3-1 and J is TRBJ1-5, with a tentative D call TRBD1 (5 bases). Trimming pared 0 bases from V and 7 bases from J, leaving 10 bases between. The germline CDR1 and CDR2 sequences are LGHDT and YNNKEL (reference sequence). The CDR3 is 14 amino acids. The CDR3 here is CASSQDFRGQPQHF. CDR3 DNA: TGTGCCAGCAGCCAAGACTTTCGGGGGCAGCCCCAGCATTTT.

The genes are TRBV7-9 and TRBJ2-6, with no clear D. The length of the CDR3 is 16 residues. The V gene lost 5 bases and the J gene lost 0 bases, with 11 bases spanning the gap. The germline gives CDR1 SEHNR, CDR2 FQNEAQ (reference sequence). CDR3 region: CASSPGVNSGANVLTF. In nucleotides, the CDR3 is TGTGCCAGCAGCCCTGGGGTCAACTCTGGGGCCAACGTCCTGACTTTC.

This sequence joins TRBV20-1 and TRBJ2-7; D call uncertain. Trimming shortened V by 3 bases and J by 4 bases, and 10 bases separated the two germline ends. Germline V lookup: CDR1 DFQATT, CDR2 SNEGSKA (reference sequence). This CDR3 region has 12 residues. DNA for the CDR3: TGCAGTGCTAGGTCGAAGGATTACGAGCAGTACTTC. It yields the protein CSARSKDYEQYF.

The table lists this clonotype with a few counts. The rearrangement uses TRBV7-2 and TRBJ2-7; 7 bases line up with TRBD1. The CDR3 length is 15 residues. Germline CDR1 reads SGHTA; CDR2 reads FQGNSA. V trimming: 5 bases; J trimming: 2 bases; junction bases outside the gene matches: 9. CDR3 bases: TGTGCCAGCAGCCTCGGGACAGTGAACCCCTACGAGCAGTACTTC. This translates into CASSLGTVNPYEQYF.

This clonotype appeared a few times. A much larger clone sits a single nucleotide away, making a read error possible. This rearrangement joins TRBV7-2 to TRBJ2-7, with 8 bases that match TRBD1. Germline-derived CDR1 and CDR2 are SGHTA and FQGNSA. The CDR3 extends over 16 amino acids. Unmatched junction bases numbered 16, after V lost 8 bases and J lost 4 bases. The CDR3 loop reads CASGLISGTGMYEQYF. Written as DNA, the CDR3 is TGTGCCAGCGGCCTTATCTCCGGGACAGGAATGTACGAGCAGTACTTC.

This clonotype came up a few times. The V call is TRBV9, the J call TRBJ2-1, with D possibly matching TRBD2 (6 bases). The V gene's germline CDR1 is SGDLS and CDR2 YYNGEE. The CDR3 length is 16 residues. Trimming removed 0 bases from V and 0 bases from J, with 10 bases in between. The CDR3 DNA follows: TGTGCCAGCAGCGTAGGCGGGGTTAGCTCCTACAATGAGCAGTTCTTC. It is translated as CASSVGGVSSYNEQFF. Complete variable domain (other parts from reference TRBV9 and TRBJ2-1): DSGVTQTPKHLITATGQRVTLRCSPRSGDLSVYWYQQSLDQGLQFLIQYYNGEERAKGNILERFSAQQFPDLHSELNLSSLELGDSALYFCASSVGGVSSYNEQFFGPGTRLTVL.

The chain carries TRBV12-3 or TRBV12-4 and TRBJ1-1, with D unclear. The CDR3 extends over 14 amino acids. Trimming pared 1 base from V and 5 bases from J, leaving 11 bases between. The CDR3 protein is CASSLGKTGTEAFF. For the CDR3, the DNA is TGTGCCAGCAGTTTAGGTAAGACGGGAACTGAAGCTTTCTTT.

This clonotype showed up just a few times. This rearrangement joins TRBV9 to TRBJ1-2; D may be TRBD1 (5 bases). Per the germline V gene, CDR1 is SGDLS and CDR2 is YYNGEE. CDR3 size: 16 residues. V lost 0 bases to trimming and J lost 8 bases, with 20 bases between them. The CDR3 nucleotides read TGTGCCAGCAGCGTAGAACCCCTCAGCGCGGGGCGGGGCTACACCTTC. Encoded protein: CASSVEPLSAGRGYTF.

This clonotype was seen a few times. V is TRBV3-1 and J is TRBJ2-7; D unclear. Trimming shortened V by 4 bases and J by 3 bases, and 10 bases separated the two germline ends. Germline CDR1 and CDR2: LGHDT and YNNKEL (reference sequence). CDR3 size: 13 residues. CDR3: CASSPSRYYEQYF. CDR3 nucleotides: TGTGCCAGCAGCCCGTCGCGGTACTACGAGCAGTACTTC.

The chain combines TRBV21-1 with TRBJ2-1; the table's D call, TRBD2, has no DNA check behind it. TRBV21-1 counts as a pseudogene. The CDR3 totals 17 residues. The CDR3 reads CASSTGLAGAGDNEQFF. DNA of the CDR3: TGTGCCAGCAGCACTGGACTAGCGGGAGCTGGAGACAATGAGCAGTTCTTC.

This clonotype was counted many times. The rearrangement uses TRBV20-1 and TRBJ2-3, with 9 bases identical to TRBD2. CDR1 and CDR2 (germline): DFQATT, SNEGSKA (reference sequence). This CDR3 spans 13 amino acids. Unmatched junction bases numbered 4, after V lost 4 bases and J lost 5 bases. In DNA form, the CDR3 reads TGCAGTGCTAATGCGGGAGGGAGAGATACGCAGTATTTT. Translated, it gives CSANAGGRDTQYF.

The chain combines TRBV6-1 with TRBJ2-1, with TRBD2 matching 9 bases. The CDR3 spans 16 residues. CDR1 and CDR2 from the germline V gene are MNHNS and SASEGT. The V segment lost 10 bases and the J segment 4 bases; nucleotides outside the gene matches: 14. The CDR3 is CATWKVAGDQYNEQFF. CDR3 in DNA: TGTGCCACATGGAAGGTAGCGGGAGATCAATACAATGAGCAGTTCTTC.

This clonotype was counted a few times. The rearrangement links TRBV6-5 to TRBJ1-4, with D tentatively TRBD1 (5 bases). The CDR3 loop spans 15 amino acids. Trimming cost V 2 bases and J 4 bases, with 11 bases left between them. The germline V gene encodes CDR1 MNHEY and CDR2 SVGAGI. The CDR3 DNA follows: TGTGCCAGCAGTTACACAGGCGGCATTAATGAAAAACTGTTTTTT. It translates to CASSYTGGINEKLFF.

This clonotype was seen a handful of times. V usage is TRBV2 and J usage is TRBJ2-7; 13 nucleotides line up with TRBD2. The CDR3 loop spans 18 amino acids. CDR1 is SNHLY and CDR2 is FYNNEI in the germline V gene. Trimming at V came to 8 bases and at J to 6 bases, leaving 19 bases not matched to a gene. The CDR3 DNA sequence: TGTGCCAGCGCCTTCAGAGGGACTAGCGGGGAACTACGGGGCGAGCAGTACTTC. Translating gives CASAFRGTSGELRGEQYF.

The V call is TRBV12-3 or TRBV12-4, the J call TRBJ2-5, with TRBD2 identical over 16 bases. The CDR3 totals 16 residues. The J segment lost 5 bases and the V segment lost 6 bases, leaving 6 bases of the junction unmatched. DNA of the CDR3: TGTGCCAGCAGACAGGGACTAGCGGGGGGGCGGGAGACCCAGTACTTC. Translating it yields CASRQGLAGGRETQYF.

This chain links TRBV7-2 with TRBJ1-2, with D tentatively TRBD1 (5 bases). The CDR3 sequence is 13 residues long. CDR1 SGHTA and CDR2 FQGNSA come from the germline V gene. The V gene lost 2 bases and the J gene lost 8 bases, with 12 bases spanning the gap. The CDR3 DNA follows: TGTGCCAGCAGCTTACAGGGTCTCTCGGGCTACACCTTC. Protein product: CASSLQGLSGYTF.